This TCR beta chain is from a study of regulatory T cells in long-lasting Graves disease. iRepertoire HTBI primers and Arm-PCR of CDR3 regions built TCR beta libraries. TCRdb reprocessed the multiplex PCR reads with MiXCR, giving one entry per CDR3 protein. This repertoire shows approximately 460,000 distinct CDR3 sequences, around 17% found once; its top ten account for about 10%. Study observations and caveats: The analysis examined peripheral blood only and excluded thyroid tissue.

The CDR3 is 16 residues long. The ends lost 2 bases at V and 1 base at J; junction bases unmatched: 6. Time point indicated: newly diagnosed GD, antithyroid drugs for less than 3 months. RNA isolated from PBMCs was used to make the TCR library. This clonotype was seen ten or more times. Its antigen is currently unknown. These data also formed part of another study, on T cells in Graves' hyperthyroidism and ophthalmopathy.

Sequencing was performed on peripheral blood mononuclear cells (PBMCs), taken at new diagnosis, from a patient treated with antithyroid drugs. This TCR derives from a woman under 40 with Graves disease. The V call is TRBV6-7, the J call TRBJ2-3; 7 bases fit TRBD1. TRBV6-7 is an ORF; its function is uncertain. The CDR3 protein is CASSYPPDRGTDTQYF. CDR3 in DNA: TGTGCCAGCAGTTACCCCCCCGACAGGGGCACAGATACGCAGTATTTT.